Listed here are 10 T cell receptor beta chains from one sample, sequenced in a study of T cell repertoires in cytomegalovirus infection. TCRdb re-called the reads through MiXCR, storing one row per CDR3 protein. The sample consists of around 340,000 distinct CDR3 sequences, roughly 29% of them appearing once. For these receptors, no antigen is known. Specimen: cultured PBMCs, collected from culture after CMV antigen stimulation. These receptors all stem from a human donor in good health (CMV status not recorded). Some clones in this sample may be carry-over from other donors' samples.

In its sample, this clonotype was seen a few times. This chain joins TRBV6-5 and TRBJ1-1, with a possible D match to TRBD1 (6 bases). V dropped 0 bases and J dropped 0 bases, with 11 bases sitting between them. The CDR3 spans 16 residues. CDR1 and CDR2 from the germline V gene are MNHEY and SVGAGI. The CDR3 bases are TGTGCCAGCAGTTACTCCCCGGGACAACTGAACACTGAAGCTTTCTTT. It encodes CASSYSPGQLNTEAFF.

The chain links TRBV7-8 to TRBJ1-5; possible D gene TRBD1, 6 bases. Germline CDR1 and CDR2: SGHVS and FQNEAQ. V lost 1 base and J lost 9, with 16 bases in between. The CDR3 is 15 residues long. The CDR3 sequence: CASSLVLGGDGPQHF. CDR3 nucleotide sequence: TGTGCCAGCAGCTTAGTGCTGGGGGGCGATGGGCCCCAGCATTTT.

The table lists this clonotype with a few counts. The chain carries TRBV12-3 or TRBV12-4 and TRBJ2-1; 8 nucleotides agree with TRBD1. The V and J ends lost 5 bases and 3 bases, in that order; junction bases with no gene match: 6. The CDR3 covers 15 residues. CDR3 region: CASSPTGGGYNEQFF. The DNA for the CDR3 is TGTGCCAGCAGTCCCACAGGGGGAGGCTACAATGAGCAGTTCTTC.

The chain employs TRBV7-6 and TRBJ2-1, with no clear D. Per the germline V gene, CDR1 is SGHVS and CDR2 is FNYEAQ. V lost 5 bases and J lost 7, with 12 bases in between. The CDR3 has 13 amino acids. The CDR3 bases are TGTGCCAGCAGCGTCCGACTCGAGAATGAGCAGTTCTTC. This gives the protein CASSVRLENEQFF.

The rearrangement joins TRBV7-2 to TRBJ2-7; D might be TRBD1 (5 bases). The CDR3 contains 14 residues. Trimming stripped 1 base from V and 3 bases from J, with 10 bases between. Germline V CDR1 and CDR2: SGHTA, FQGNSA. The CDR3 is CASSLESRVYEQYF. In nucleotides, the CDR3 is TGTGCCAGCAGCTTAGAGTCCAGGGTCTACGAGCAGTACTTC.

The chain carries TRBV14 and TRBJ2-2; D gene ambiguous. V gave up 1 base and J gave up 8 bases, with 17 bases separating them. In germline, CDR1 is SGHDN, CDR2 FVKESK. CDR3 length equals 16 residues. The CDR3 region is CASSQGSDWVQGELFF. CDR3 DNA: TGTGCCAGCAGCCAAGGATCGGATTGGGTGCAAGGGGAGCTGTTTTTT.

This clonotype has only a few counts. The chain uses TRBV12-5 and TRBJ1-1; TRBD1 matches at 7 bases. The V and J ends lost 7 bases and 5 bases, in that order; junction bases with no gene match: 10. The V gene's germline CDR1 is LGHNT and CDR2 FRNRAP. The CDR3 has 14 amino acids. The CDR3 coding sequence is TGTGCTAGTGCCTTGACAGGGAGGATAACTGAAGCTTTCTTT. Protein: CASALTGRITEAFF.

The DNA of the CDR3 is TGCAGTGCTCCTTGGACAGGGGGACTTCAGCCCCAGCATTTT. Amino acids: CSAPWTGGLQPQHF. This chain links TRBV20-1 with TRBJ1-5, with 10 bases fitting TRBD1. This CDR3 comprises 14 residues. Germline lookup yields CDR1 DFQATT and CDR2 SNEGSKA (reference sequence). V trimming: 5 bases; J trimming: 6 bases; junction bases outside the gene matches: 7.

This clonotype has just a few counts. V gene TRBV28 combines with J gene TRBJ2-7, with no clear D. The CDR3 runs 15 residues. Deletions cut 7 bases from V and 0 bases from J, with 16 bases between. Per the germline V gene, CDR1 is MDHEN and CDR2 is SYDVKM. CDR3 sequence reads: CASIPADTPSYEQYF. DNA of the CDR3: TGTGCCAGCATACCGGCGGATACACCCTCCTACGAGCAGTACTTC. The full variable domain, with the rest looked up from reference TRBV28 and TRBJ2-7, is DVKVTQSSRYLVKRTGEKVFLECVQDMDHENMFWYRQDPGLGLRLIYFSYDVKMKEKGDIPEGYSVSREKKERFSLILESASTNQTSMYLCASIPADTPSYEQYFGPGTRLTVT.

The chain is built from TRBV29-1 and TRBJ1-4; D unclear. The CDR3 is made up of 11 amino acids. V gave up 7 bases and J gave up 8 bases, with 11 bases separating them. Per the germline V gene, CDR1 is SQVTM and CDR2 is ANQGSEA. The CDR3 nucleotides are TGCAGCGGTGGGCTTGGGGAAAAACTGTTTTTT. It is translated as CSGGLGEKLFF.